The 26 T cell receptor beta chains listed next were all sequenced from one sample in a study of blood T cell repertoires in COVID-19. The assay was immunoSEQ multiplex PCR, and TCRdb's table has in-frame clones only and misses some. The sample shows under 250,000 clones, 70% to 90% of them seen only once. The sample was peripheral blood. Receptor source: a woman between 65 and 79 years old with active or convalescent COVID-19.

The rearrangement links TRBV15 to TRBJ2-7, with TRBD2 matching over 12 bases. Unmatched junction bases numbered 5, after V lost 5 bases and J lost 3 bases. The length of the CDR3 is 15 residues. The germline V gene has CDR1 LNHNV and CDR2 YYDKDF (reference sequence). CDR3 region: CATSPSGLAGYEQYF. The CDR3, as DNA: TGTGCCACCAGCCCGTCGGGACTAGCGGGCTACGAGCAGTACTTC.

The J gene is TRBJ1-6, the V gene TRBV28; D unclear. Trimming stripped 5 bases from V and 7 bases from J, with 24 bases between. Germline CDR1 and CDR2: MDHEN and SYDVKM. This CDR3 has 18 residues. The CDR3 sequence: CASSPFQEALKGNSPLHF. As DNA, the CDR3 is TGTGCCAGCAGTCCCTTCCAGGAGGCCCTTAAAGGGAATTCACCCCTCCACTTT.

The rearrangement links TRBV5-1 to TRBJ1-3; D remains unclear. The CDR3 spans 14 residues. From germline, CDR1 is SGHRS and CDR2 YFSETQ. Trimming took 4 bases from V and 2 from J, leaving 10 bases between them. The CDR3 loop is CASSRASTGNTIYF. The CDR3 DNA follows: TGCGCCAGCAGCCGGGCTAGCACTGGAAACACCATATATTTT.

This chain connects TRBV30 to TRBJ2-5, with D possibly TRBD2 on 5 matching bases. The CDR3 totals 13 residues. The ends were cut back, 0 bases at V and 2 bases at J, with 7 bases in the middle. Per the germline V gene, CDR1 is GTSNPN and CDR2 is SVGIG (reference sequence). The CDR3 DNA follows: TGTGCCTGGAGTGTAACGGGACAAGAGACCCAGTACTTC. It translates to CAWSVTGQETQYF.

The chain links TRBV11-3 to TRBJ2-1; the D gene is possibly TRBD1 (6 bases). V was clipped by 3 bases and J by 3 bases, with 9 bases between them. Germline V gene sequence: CDR1 SGHNT, CDR2 YENEEA. CDR3 length: 14 residues. The CDR3: CASSFQGFYNEQFF. CDR3 coding DNA: TGTGCCAGCAGCTTCCAGGGGTTCTACAATGAGCAGTTCTTC.

The chain combines TRBV5-1 with TRBJ1-5; tentative D call: TRBD1 (6 bases). The CDR3 is 17 residues long. Germline values: CDR1 SGHRS, CDR2 YFSETQ. V was clipped by 4 bases and J by 0 bases, with 17 bases between them. The CDR3 DNA reads as TGCGCCAGCAGCCTCCATCCATCAGGGGATAGCAATCAGCCCCAGCATTTT. Its translation: CASSLHPSGDSNQPQHF.

The chain recombines TRBV4-1 with TRBJ2-1; TRBD1 might be the D (9 bases). This CDR3 is 15 amino acids long. The germline gives CDR1 MGHRA, CDR2 YSYEKL. The V end was cut by 0 bases, the J end by 14 bases, with 20 bases between. CDR3 loop: CASSQEFLAGQGKFF. As DNA, the CDR3 is TGCGCCAGCAGCCAAGAGTTCTTAGCGGGACAGGGAAAGTTCTTC.

The chain recombines TRBV20-1 with TRBJ2-7; D is perhaps TRBD1 (6 bases). Germline-derived CDR1 and CDR2 are DFQATT and SNEGSKA (reference sequence). The V gene lost 6 bases and the J gene lost 3 bases, with 6 bases spanning the gap. The CDR3 spans 10 residues. CDR3 in amino acids: CSARGYEQYF. For the CDR3, the DNA is TGCAGTGCCAGGGGCTACGAGCAGTACTTC.

This clone occurred a few times. The V and J genes are TRBV11-2 and TRBJ1-6; D uncertain. Between the trimmed V and J ends, which lost 5 bases and 0 bases, there was a span of 11 bases. Germline V gene sequence: CDR1 SGHAT, CDR2 FQNNGV. This CDR3 contains 16 residues. The CDR3 loop reads CASSPRLSSYNSPLHF. CDR3 nucleotides: TGTGCCAGCAGCCCCCGACTCAGCTCCTATAATTCACCCCTCCACTTT.

The rearrangement links TRBV2 to TRBJ2-7; D is uncertain. V was shortened by 6 bases and J by 4 bases, with 10 bases between the two germline ends. The CDR3 is 12 amino acids. Looked up from germline, CDR1 is SNHLY and CDR2 is FYNNEI. CDR3 bases: TGTGCCAGCAGAGCAACAGAATACGAGCAGTACTTC. It codes for CASRATEYEQYF.

This chain's CDR3 is CASSPPGTDNQPQHF. The CDR3 nucleotides read TGTGCCAGCTCACCACCCGGGACAGATAATCAGCCCCAGCATTTT. This chain uses TRBV18 with TRBJ1-5, with 7 bases lining up with TRBD1. The CDR3 contains 15 residues. Germline loops: CDR1 KGHSH, CDR2 LQKENI. J lost 4 bases, V lost 0 bases, and 3 bases had no gene match.

The CDR3 DNA sequence: TGTGCCAGCAGTTACGGGGGCCCGTTCGATGAGCAGTTCTTC. This codes for CASSYGGPFDEQFF. The V gene is TRBV6-2 or TRBV6-3, the J gene TRBJ2-1; tentative D call: TRBD1 (6 bases). V lost 2 bases, J lost 8 bases, and 13 bases lay in between. Germline values: CDR1 MNHEY, CDR2 SVGEGT. The CDR3 has 14 amino acids.

This clone has more than one count but fewer than ten. This chain joins TRBV7-2 and TRBJ1-1; TRBD1 might be the D (5 bases). Germline CDR1 SGHTA, CDR2 FQGNSA. V was cut by 5 bases and J by 5 bases, with 15 bases left in between. CDR3 length equals 14 residues. CDR3 in amino acids: CASSPLRGRTEAFF. The CDR3 DNA follows: TGTGCCAGCAGCCCCCTTCGGGGGAGGACTGAAGCTTTCTTT.

In its sample, this clone was seen once. The chain recombines TRBV30 with TRBJ2-7; D may be TRBD2 (6 bases). Between the trimmed V and J ends, which lost 4 bases and 6 bases, there was a span of 16 bases. Germline V gene data show CDR1 as GTSNPN and CDR2 as SVGIG (reference sequence). The CDR3 extends over 13 amino acids. For the CDR3, the DNA is TGTGCCTGGAAGAGGGACTGGAGCGGCGAGCAGTACTTC. The encoded protein is CAWKRDWSGEQYF.

The chain uses TRBV19 and TRBJ1-3; maybe TRBD1 (5 bases). Germline-derived CDR1 and CDR2 are LNHDA and SQIVND (reference sequence). With 7 bases removed from V and 4 bases from J, the gap between germline ends came to 14 bases. CDR3 length equals 14 residues. The CDR3 reads CASTGSRTGNTIYF. CDR3 DNA: TGTGCCAGTACTGGGTCGAGGACAGGAAACACCATATATTTT.

The chain employs TRBV29-1 and TRBJ1-1, with D possibly TRBD1 on 6 matching bases. Germline values: CDR1 SQVTM, CDR2 ANQGSEA. V lost 5 bases and J lost 6, with 16 bases in between. The CDR3 spans 13 residues. CDR3 sequence reads: CSVRGGGMAEAFF. CDR3 nucleotide sequence: TGCAGCGTTCGGGGGGGCGGGATGGCTGAAGCTTTCTTT. The full variable domain, in which reference TRBV29-1 and TRBJ1-1 provide the parts outside the CDR3, is SAVISQKPSRDICQRGTSLTIQCQVDSQVTMMFWYRQQPGQSLTLIATANQGSEATYESGFVIDKFPISRPNLTFSTLTVSNMSPEDSSIYLCSVRGGGMAEAFFGQGTRLTVV.

The chain carries TRBV14 and TRBJ2-1; 10 nucleotides agree with TRBD2. Losses at the gene ends were 8 bases for V and 8 bases for J; bases not matched to a gene: 9. The CDR3 has 14 amino acids. Germline CDR1 reads SGHDN; CDR2 reads FVKESK. CDR3 residues: CASGRLAGEYEQFF. The CDR3 DNA is TGTGCCAGCGGAAGACTAGCGGGCGAGTATGAGCAGTTCTTC.

V usage is TRBV30 and J usage is TRBJ2-5, with a possible D match to TRBD2 (5 bases). The CDR3 extends over 13 amino acids. Germline V gives CDR1 GTSNPN, CDR2 SVGIG (reference sequence). Trimming removed 1 base at V and 1 base at J, with 7 bases between. The CDR3 is CAWSAGSQETQYF. The CDR3 DNA is TGTGCCTGGAGTGCGGGGTCCCAAGAGACCCAGTACTTC.

The chain couples TRBV29-1 to TRBJ2-3; the match to TRBD2 covers 11 bases. The V segment lost 6 bases and the J segment 1 base; nucleotides outside the gene matches: 12. CDR1 and CDR2 (germline): SQVTM, ANQGSEA. The CDR3 length is 17 residues. The CDR3 DNA sequence: TGCAGCGTGGTCCCCGCCCAGACTAGCGGGGGCACAGATACGCAGTATTTT. Its protein is CSVVPAQTSGGTDTQYF.

The V gene is TRBV28, the J gene TRBJ2-1; possible D gene TRBD2, 6 bases. This CDR3 spans 15 amino acids. Per the germline V gene, CDR1 is MDHEN and CDR2 is SYDVKM. Trimming stripped 5 bases from V and 5 bases from J, with 16 bases between. Here the CDR3 DNA reads TGTGCCAGCAGTCTTTCGGCGGGGAGCCACAATGAGCAGTTCTTC. It translates to CASSLSAGSHNEQFF.

CDR3 nucleotides: TGTGCCAGCAGTCTCCTAGCGTCCACTTACAATGAGCAGTTCTTC. This translates into CASSLLASTYNEQFF. The gene calls are TRBV6-5 and TRBJ2-1; a weak D match, TRBD2 (6 bases). Germline V lookup: CDR1 MNHEY, CDR2 SVGAGI. The CDR3 spans 15 residues. V was clipped by 5 bases and J by 4 bases, with 15 bases between them.

The chain is built from TRBV28 and TRBJ1-5, with a possible D match to TRBD1 (5 bases). This CDR3 comprises 13 residues. CDR1 and CDR2 from the germline V gene are MDHEN and SYDVKM. Between the trimmed V and J ends, which lost 6 bases and 8 bases, there was a span of 14 bases. In DNA form, the CDR3 reads TGTGCCAGCAGCGACAGCACCTCAAAGCCCCAGCATTTT. Translation gives CASSDSTSKPQHF.

V usage is TRBV29-1 and J usage is TRBJ1-4; 7 bases are shared with TRBD1. CDR1 and CDR2 from the germline V gene are SQVTM and ANQGSEA. The CDR3 covers 13 residues. The J segment lost 8 bases and the V segment lost 6 bases, leaving 9 bases of the junction unmatched. The CDR3 is CSVLGAGGEKLFF. In nucleotides, the CDR3 is TGCAGCGTCTTAGGGGCAGGGGGAGAAAAACTGTTTTTT. Full variable domain (remainder filled in from reference TRBV29-1 and TRBJ1-4): SAVISQKPSRDICQRGTSLTIQCQVDSQVTMMFWYRQQPGQSLTLIATANQGSEATYESGFVIDKFPISRPNLTFSTLTVSNMSPEDSSIYLCSVLGAGGEKLFFGSGTQLSVL.

This rearrangement joins TRBV14 to TRBJ1-1, with D hard to call. Germline loops: CDR1 SGHDN, CDR2 FVKESK. This CDR3 region has 15 residues. Trimming removed 2 bases from V and 4 bases from J, with 14 bases in between. The DNA for the CDR3 is TGTGCCAGCAGCCAAAGAGTGGTGTGGGCCACTGAAGCTTTCTTT. This gives the protein CASSQRVVWATEAFF.

V gene TRBV30 combines with J gene TRBJ1-1, with D perhaps TRBD1 (5 bases). Germline CDR1 and CDR2: GTSNPN and SVGIG (reference sequence). Trimming shortened V by 5 bases and J by 3 bases, and 13 bases separated the two germline ends. The CDR3 is 13 amino acids. CDR3 amino acids: CAWSGNEDTEAFF. The CDR3 DNA reads TGTGCCTGGTCAGGGAATGAGGACACTGAAGCTTTCTTT.

The V call is TRBV6-6, the J call TRBJ1-1, with D possibly TRBD1 on 5 matching bases. Trimming removed 2 bases from V and 5 bases from J, with 18 bases in between. The CDR3 is 16 amino acids. Per germline, CDR1 MNHNY and CDR2 SVGAGI (reference sequence). CDR3 in amino acids: CASSYADSSKGTEAFF. CDR3 nucleotide sequence: TGTGCCAGCAGTTACGCCGACAGCTCTAAGGGGACTGAAGCTTTCTTT.